Sequencing of this T cell receptor (beta chain) was carried out in a study of T cell responses to AZD1222 COVID-19 vaccine. Sequenced by immunoSEQ multiplex PCR; TCRdb stores in-frame clones only, minus some. The sample lists about 140,000 clones, roughly 92% occurring once. V dropped 11 bases and J dropped 1 base, with 17 bases sitting between them. Germline CDR1 reads MDHEN; CDR2 reads SYDVKM. This CDR3 comprises 14 residues. About this clone: The antigen remains unidentified.

General study findings and limits: The CD4 TCRs associated with vaccination extended across spike and predominated at 160-218 and 743-854. Females made up more of the donors, who were largely white British, and clonal diversity may have come out too low. No day 14 peak samples; only post-peak repertoires were characterized.

V gene TRBV28 combines with J gene TRBJ1-1; D is possibly TRBD1 (6 bases). This TCR came from an adult in good health. The sequences come from peripheral blood, collected on day 0 of AZD1222 vaccination. CDR3 region: CAAGEVAKNTEAFF. The CDR3, as DNA: TGTGCCGCAGGGGAGGTGGCCAAGAACACTGAAGCTTTCTTT. The whole variable domain, filled in from reference TRBV28 and TRBJ1-1, reads DVKVTQSSRYLVKRTGEKVFLECVQDMDHENMFWYRQDPGLGLRLIYFSYDVKMKEKGDIPEGYSVSREKKERFSLILESASTNQTSMYLCAAGEVAKNTEAFFGQGTRLTVV.